This T cell receptor beta chain was sequenced in a study of a mutant IDH1 vaccine in newly diagnosed glioma. Study details: Standard pretreatment was either radiotherapy, temozolomide, or, for most, radiochemotherapy with temozolomide.

Libraries were prepared by immunoSEQ multiplex PCR; TCRdb keeps only in-frame clonotypes and omits some of them. The sample includes fewer than 55,000 clones, approximately 65% seen only once; the top ten take roughly 5%. This clone turned up a few times. The antigen remains undetermined. Looked up from germline, CDR1 is LNHDA and CDR2 is SQIVND (reference sequence). The CDR3 spans 15 residues. V lost 5 bases and J lost 5; bases outside the gene matches: 5. Time point of the sample: week 47, end of study. With topical imiquimod, each dose of the vaccine consisted of 300 ug of mutant IDH1 20-mer peptide.

The input for sequencing was peripheral blood mononuclear cells (PBMCs), taken from a glioma patient whose treatment included an IDH1 peptide vaccine. The chain has TRBV19 and TRBJ2-7, with 14 positions matching TRBD2. The clonotype was recovered from a man in his forties with glioma. Some clones in this sample may be carry-over from other donors' samples. CDR3 in amino acids: CASSWTSGGTNEQYF. The CDR3 region has the DNA TGTGCCAGTAGTTGGACTAGCGGGGGGACCAACGAGCAGTACTTC.